These 10 T cell receptor beta chains were all obtained from the same sample, sequenced in a study of blood T cell repertoires in COVID-19. Repertoires were generated with immunoSEQ multiplex PCR, while TCRdb's copy carries only in-frame clones and drops some. The sample records 150,000 to 250,000 clones, roughly 77% being singletons. Sequences were obtained from peripheral blood. These receptors were taken from a woman aged 40 to 50 with COVID-19, enrolled during active disease.

This clone was detected once. The chain's CDR3 is CASSLTGGQRDSEQFF. As DNA, the CDR3 is TGCGCCAGCAGCTTGACGGGGGGGCAGAGGGACTCTGAGCAGTTCTTC. The genes are TRBV4-1 and TRBJ2-1; 8 bases map to TRBD2. CDR1 and CDR2 from the germline V gene are MGHRA and YSYEKL. This CDR3 is 16 amino acids long. The trim removed 5 bases at V and 9 bases at J, leaving 15 bases unmatched.

The J gene is TRBJ1-6, the V gene TRBV5-4; 11 positions agree with TRBD1. The length of the CDR3 is 18 residues. Germline V CDR1 and CDR2: SGHNT, YYREEE (reference sequence). V lost 5 bases and J lost 6; bases outside the gene matches: 13. This chain's CDR3 is CASSPAGTGGGGNSPLHF. In DNA form, the CDR3 reads TGTGCCAGCAGTCCCGCCGGGACAGGGGGAGGGGGTAATTCACCCCTCCACTTT.

The CDR3 DNA reads TGTGCCAGCAGTGAAGTGTTAGCGGGGCACAATGAGCAGTTCTTC. It codes for CASSEVLAGHNEQFF. The chain links TRBV2 to TRBJ2-1; 8 nucleotides match TRBD2. Germline V gene data show CDR1 as SNHLY and CDR2 as FYNNEI. The CDR3 contains 15 residues. The ends lost 1 base at V and 5 bases at J; junction bases unmatched: 4.

The chain recombines TRBV7-3 with TRBJ2-1, with 15 bases matching TRBD2. V dropped 2 bases and J dropped 10; count of bases not matched to a gene: 6. The CDR3 loop spans 16 amino acids. Germline CDR1 reads SGHTA; CDR2 reads FQGTGA. The CDR3 reads CASSLAGLAGGREQFF. For the CDR3, the DNA is TGTGCCAGCAGCTTAGCGGGACTAGCGGGGGGAAGGGAGCAGTTCTTC.

This chain joins TRBV4-2 and TRBJ2-3; 8 positions agree with TRBD2. Looked up from germline, CDR1 is LGHNA and CDR2 is YNFKEQ. The junction had 6 bases not matched to a gene; V was cut back by 1 base and J by 6 bases. The CDR3 has 15 residues. The CDR3 DNA reads TGTGCCAGCAGCCAAGTAAGCGGGAGCGGGGATACGCAGTATTTT. Protein: CASSQVSGSGDTQYF.

The chain links TRBV5-1 to TRBJ2-1; 13 bases agree with TRBD2. The CDR3 loop spans 16 amino acids. Germline CDR1 is SGHRS and CDR2 is YFSETQ. With 0 bases clipped from V and 8 bases from J, the junction kept 5 bases outside the gene matches. The CDR3 nucleotides are TGCGCCAGCAGCTTGGGCACTAGCGGGGGGGCCGATGAGCAGTTCTTC. This translates into CASSLGTSGGADEQFF.

This chain uses TRBV2 with TRBJ1-4, with TRBD1 matching over 7 bases. The CDR3 covers 13 residues. Germline CDR1 SNHLY, CDR2 FYNNEI. The trim removed 6 bases at V and 7 bases at J, leaving 5 bases unmatched. The CDR3 loop is CASSRGMSEKLFF. The CDR3 coding sequence is TGTGCCAGCAGCAGGGGGATGAGTGAAAAACTGTTTTTT. The full variable domain, completed using reference TRBV2 and TRBJ1-4, is EPEVTQTPSHQVTQMGQEVILRCVPISNHLYFYWYRQILGQKVEFLVSFYNNEISEKSEIFDDQFSVERPDGSNFTLKIRSTKLEDSAMYFCASSRGMSEKLFFGSGTQLSVL.

The chain links TRBV27 to TRBJ1-4; a possible D gene is TRBD1 (6 bases). The germline V and J ends were trimmed by 6 bases and 5 bases, with 19 bases remaining between them. The CDR3 runs 16 residues. Germline assignment: CDR1 MNHEY and CDR2 SMNVEV (reference sequence). CDR3 loop: CASSPLGGGRNEKLFF. The CDR3, as DNA: TGTGCCAGCAGCCCCCTAGGGGGGGGAAGGAATGAAAAACTGTTTTTT.

The CDR3 DNA reads as TGCAGCGTTGAACTGTCGGGACAGGGTCTGCCCGGGGAGCTGTTTTTT. Translated: CSVELSGQGLPGELFF. The chain employs TRBV29-1 and TRBJ2-2; the match to TRBD1 covers 9 bases. Germline values: CDR1 SQVTM, CDR2 ANQGSEA. Trimming at V came to 2 bases and at J to 6 bases, leaving 10 bases not matched to a gene. The CDR3 length is 16 residues.

J is TRBJ2-3 and V is TRBV27, with TRBD2 as a possible D gene (7 bases). The CDR3 has 15 residues. V dropped 4 bases and J dropped 2 bases, with 13 bases sitting between them. Germline CDR1 reads MNHEY; CDR2 reads SMNVEV (reference sequence). CDR3 sequence (DNA): TGTGCCAGCAGTTGGGGGGGCCTGCTCACAGATACGCAGTATTTT. Protein: CASSWGGLLTDTQYF.